This T cell receptor (beta chain) was profiled in a study of beta chain features in type 1 diabetes. This CDR3 is built from 15 residues. Unmatched junction bases numbered 5, after V lost 8 bases and J lost 4 bases. CDR1 is SNHLY and CDR2 is FYNNEI in the germline V gene. The sequenced template was cDNA made from the entire isolated RNA. The protocol was immunoSEQ multiplex PCR, while the TCRdb copy is restricted to in-frame clones and leaves out a portion. Of under 800,000 clones listed, 15% to 19% are singletons. Sorted populations all exceeded 95% purity. This sequence was found in a man in his late teens or twenties in good health. Sequencing was performed on naive CD4+ T cells from blood. The V and J genes are TRBV2 and TRBJ2-2; 12 nucleotides match TRBD2. CDR3 protein: CASGGTSGRTGELFF. The CDR3 region has the DNA TGTGCCAGCGGTGGGACTAGCGGGCGCACCGGGGAGCTGTTTTTT.